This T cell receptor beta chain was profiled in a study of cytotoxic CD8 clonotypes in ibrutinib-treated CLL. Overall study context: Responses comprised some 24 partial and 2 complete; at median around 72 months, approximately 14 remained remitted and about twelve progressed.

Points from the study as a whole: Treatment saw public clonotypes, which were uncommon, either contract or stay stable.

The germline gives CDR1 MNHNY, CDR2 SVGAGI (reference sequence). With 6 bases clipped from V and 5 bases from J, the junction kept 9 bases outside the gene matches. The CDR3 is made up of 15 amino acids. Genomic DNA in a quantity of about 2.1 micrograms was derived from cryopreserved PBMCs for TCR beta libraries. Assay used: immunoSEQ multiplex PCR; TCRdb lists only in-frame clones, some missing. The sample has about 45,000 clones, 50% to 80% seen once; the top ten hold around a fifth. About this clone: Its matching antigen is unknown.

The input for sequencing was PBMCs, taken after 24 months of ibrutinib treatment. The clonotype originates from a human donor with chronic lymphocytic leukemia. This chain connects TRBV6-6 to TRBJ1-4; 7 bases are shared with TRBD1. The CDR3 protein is CASSNRQGRNEKLFF. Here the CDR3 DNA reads TGTGCCAGCAGCAACCGACAGGGCAGGAATGAAAAACTGTTTTTT.